This TCR beta chain was retrieved from a study of OX40 agonist ivuxolimab in advanced cancers. Per germline, CDR1 SGHTA and CDR2 FQGTGA. The CDR3 totals 15 residues. V shed 5 bases and J shed 5 bases, with 17 bases lying between them. Method: immunoSEQ multiplex PCR; TCRdb's copy keeps in-frame clones and lacks some. Among about 31,000 clones listed, approximately 86% were seen once. The genes are TRBV7-3 and TRBJ2-3; the D gene is possibly TRBD1 (6 bases). The source was CD4+ or CD8+ T cells sorted from blood, collected in a trial of the OX40 agonist ivuxolimab. This receptor was taken from an adult with an advanced solid tumor such as melanoma, head and neck, liver or kidney cancer. The CDR3 region is CASSPWGQGRDTQYF. The CDR3 nucleotides read TGTGCCAGCAGCCCCTGGGGGCAGGGAAGAGATACGCAGTATTTT.